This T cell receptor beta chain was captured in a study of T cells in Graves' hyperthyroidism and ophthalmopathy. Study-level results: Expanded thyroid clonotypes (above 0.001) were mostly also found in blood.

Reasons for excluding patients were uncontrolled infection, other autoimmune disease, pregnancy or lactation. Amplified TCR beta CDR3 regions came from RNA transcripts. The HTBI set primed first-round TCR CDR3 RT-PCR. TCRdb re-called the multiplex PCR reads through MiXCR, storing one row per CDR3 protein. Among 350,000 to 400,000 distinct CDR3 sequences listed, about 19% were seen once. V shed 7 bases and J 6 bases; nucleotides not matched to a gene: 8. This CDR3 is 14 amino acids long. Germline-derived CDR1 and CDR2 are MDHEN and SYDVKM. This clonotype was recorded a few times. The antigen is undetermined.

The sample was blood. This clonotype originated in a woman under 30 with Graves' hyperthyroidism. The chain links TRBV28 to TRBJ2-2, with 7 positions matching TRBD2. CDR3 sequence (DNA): TGTGCCAGCAAGCCGGGAGGTGGGGCCGGGGAGCTGTTTTTT. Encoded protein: CASKPGGGAGELFF. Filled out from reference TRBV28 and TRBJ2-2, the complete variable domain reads DVKVTQSSRYLVKRTGEKVFLECVQDMDHENMFWYRQDPGLGLRLIYFSYDVKMKEKGDIPEGYSVSREKKERFSLILESASTNQTSMYLCASKPGGGAGELFFGEGSRLTVL.